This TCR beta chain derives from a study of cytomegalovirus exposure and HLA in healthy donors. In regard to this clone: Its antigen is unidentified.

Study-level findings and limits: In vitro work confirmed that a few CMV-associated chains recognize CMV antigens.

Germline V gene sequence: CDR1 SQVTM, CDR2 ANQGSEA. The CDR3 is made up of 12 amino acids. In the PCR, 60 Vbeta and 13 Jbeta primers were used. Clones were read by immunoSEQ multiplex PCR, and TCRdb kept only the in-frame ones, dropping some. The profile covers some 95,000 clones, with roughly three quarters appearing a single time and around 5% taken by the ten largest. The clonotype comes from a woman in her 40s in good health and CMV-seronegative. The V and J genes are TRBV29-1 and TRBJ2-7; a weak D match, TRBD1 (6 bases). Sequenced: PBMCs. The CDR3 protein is CRDYRVPYEQYF. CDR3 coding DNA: TGCAGAGACTACAGGGTTCCGTATGAGCAGTACTTC.